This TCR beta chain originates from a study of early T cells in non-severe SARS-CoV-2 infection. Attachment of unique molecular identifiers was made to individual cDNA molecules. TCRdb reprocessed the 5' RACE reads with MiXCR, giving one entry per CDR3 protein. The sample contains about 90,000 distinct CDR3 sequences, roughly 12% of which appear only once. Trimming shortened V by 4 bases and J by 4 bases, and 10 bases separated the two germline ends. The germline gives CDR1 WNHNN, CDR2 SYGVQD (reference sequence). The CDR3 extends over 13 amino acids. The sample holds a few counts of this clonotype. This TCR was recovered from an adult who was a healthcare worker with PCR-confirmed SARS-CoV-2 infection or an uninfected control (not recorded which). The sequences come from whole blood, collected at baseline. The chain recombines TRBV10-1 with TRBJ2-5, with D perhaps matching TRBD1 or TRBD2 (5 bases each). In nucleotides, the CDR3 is TGCGCCAGCAGTGCACGGGGCGGAGAGACCCAGTACTTC. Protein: CASSARGGETQYF.